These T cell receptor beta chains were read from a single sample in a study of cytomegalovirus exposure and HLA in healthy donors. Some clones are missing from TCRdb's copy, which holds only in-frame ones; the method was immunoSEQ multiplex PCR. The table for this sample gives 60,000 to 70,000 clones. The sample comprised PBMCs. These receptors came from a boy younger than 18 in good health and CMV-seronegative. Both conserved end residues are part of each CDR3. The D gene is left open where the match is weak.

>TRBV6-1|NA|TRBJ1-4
TGTGCCAGCAGTAGGACAGAGAATGAAAAACTGTTTTTT
CASSRTENEKLFF
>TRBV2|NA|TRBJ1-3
TGTGCCAGCAGTCCTGAGGGTAGCTCTGGAAACACCATATATTTT
CASSPEGSSGNTIYF
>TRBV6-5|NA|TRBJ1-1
TGTGCCAGCAGTTACTGGGGAGGGGCGAACACTGAAGCTTTCTTT
CASSYWGGANTEAFF
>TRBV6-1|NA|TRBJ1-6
TGTGCCAGCAGTGAATCCGTGGCCAGTTCACCCCTCCACTTT
CASSESVASSPLHF
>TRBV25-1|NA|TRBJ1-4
TGTGCCAGCGGGGGGGGGCAGGCGCGAACTAATGAAAAACTGTTTTTT
CASGGGQARTNEKLFF
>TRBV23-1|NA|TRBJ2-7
TGCGCCAGCAGTCAACCCTCTCCACGTGGACACCAGAGCTACGAGCAGTACTTC
CASSQPSPRGHQSYEQYF
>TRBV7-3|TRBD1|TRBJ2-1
TGTGCCAGCAGCTTTGACAGGGCCAATGAGCAGTTCTTC
CASSFDRANEQFF
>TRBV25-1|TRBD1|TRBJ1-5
TGTGCCAGCAGTGGGTCACAGGGGACTCAGCCCCAGCATTTT
CASSGSQGTQPQHF
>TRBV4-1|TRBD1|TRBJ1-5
TGCGCCAGCAGCCAAACGACAGGGAATCAGCCCCAGCATTTT
CASSQTTGNQPQHF
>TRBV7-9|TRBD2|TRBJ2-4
TGTGCCAGCAGCCCAAGACTAGCGGGAGGCGAAAACATTCAGTACTTC
CASSPRLAGGENIQYF
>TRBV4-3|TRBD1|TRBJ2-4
TGCGCCAGCAGCCCCCGGGACAGAAAAAACATTCAGTACTTC
CASSPRDRKNIQYF
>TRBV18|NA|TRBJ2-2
TGTGCCAGCTCGCCAACACCGCCCGGGACACCGAACACCGGGGAGCTGTTTTTT
CASSPTPPGTPNTGELFF
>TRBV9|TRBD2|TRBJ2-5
TGTGCCAGCAGCGTGCGCCTAGCGGGGTCAGAGACCCAGTACTTC
CASSVRLAGSETQYF
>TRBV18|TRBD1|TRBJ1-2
TGTGCCAGCTCAACAGGGGAGAACTATGGCTACACCTTC
CASSTGENYGYTF
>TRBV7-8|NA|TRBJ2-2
TGTGCCAGCAGCCCACCGTCGGGGTACACCGGGGAGCTGTTTTTT
CASSPPSGYTGELFF
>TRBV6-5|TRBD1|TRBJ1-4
TGTGCCAGCAGTGACAGGGGAGGCAATGAAAAACTGTTTTTT
CASSDRGGNEKLFF
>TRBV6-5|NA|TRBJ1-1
TGTGCCACCATCTACCTCGGGGGGAACACTGAAGCTTTCTTT
CATIYLGGNTEAFF
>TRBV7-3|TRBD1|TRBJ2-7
TGTGCCAGCAGCCCCCAAGCGGCAGGGGGCTCCGAGCAGTACTTC
CASSPQAAGGSEQYF
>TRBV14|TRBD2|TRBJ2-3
TGTGCCAGCAGCCCGAGCGGGATACGAGGCCCAGATACGCAGTATTTT
CASSPSGIRGPDTQYF
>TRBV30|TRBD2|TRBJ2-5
TGTGCCTGGAGTCCCTCCCCAGCGGGAGGATCAGAGACCCAGTACTTC
CAWSPSPAGGSETQYF
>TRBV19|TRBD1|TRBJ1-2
TGTGCCAGTAGTATCGCCGGGACAGAGAACTATGGCTACACCTTC
CASSIAGTENYGYTF
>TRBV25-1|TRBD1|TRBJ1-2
TGTGCCAGCAGTGACCGGACAGGGGGGGCCTGGGATGGCTACACCTTC
CASSDRTGGAWDGYTF
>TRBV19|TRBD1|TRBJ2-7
TGTGCCAGTAGTACGGGACAGGGTTACGAGCAGTACTTC
CASSTGQGYEQYF
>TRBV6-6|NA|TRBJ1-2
TGTGCCAGCAGTTGGGAGGACTATGGCTACACCTTC
CASSWEDYGYTF
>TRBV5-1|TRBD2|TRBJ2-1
TGCGCCAGCAGCCCCGGGGCGGGAGCTAATGAGCAGTTCTTC
CASSPGAGANEQFF
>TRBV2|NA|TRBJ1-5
TGTGCCAGCAGTCGGGGGGCTGGCAATCAGCCCCAGCATTTT
CASSRGAGNQPQHF
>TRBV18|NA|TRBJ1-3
TGTGCCAGCTCACACGTCCCCGTGCCTACTGTAAACACCATATATTTT
CASSHVPVPTVNTIYF
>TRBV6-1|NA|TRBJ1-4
TGTGCCAGCAGTGAAGCAAGGGGGGGGGTAGAAAAACTGTTTTTT
CASSEARGGVEKLFF
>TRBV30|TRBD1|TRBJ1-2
TGTGCCTGGAGACCCAGGGGGAAATATGGCTACACCTTC
CAWRPRGKYGYTF
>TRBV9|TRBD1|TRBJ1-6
TGTGCCAGCTCCGTCCAGGGGGAGATTAATTCACCCCTCCACTTT
CASSVQGEINSPLHF
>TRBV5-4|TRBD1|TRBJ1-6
TGTGCCAGCAGCTCTACAGGGGACGTCTCCTTCTATAATTCACCCCTCCACTTT
CASSSTGDVSFYNSPLHF
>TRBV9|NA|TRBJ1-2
TGTGCCAGCAGCGTTGGCGGGTTTGGAGGCTACACCTTC
CASSVGGFGGYTF
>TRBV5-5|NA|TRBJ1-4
TGTGCCAGCAGCTTGATTGCTGGACTCGATGAAAAACTGTTTTTT
CASSLIAGLDEKLFF
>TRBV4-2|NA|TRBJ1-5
TGTGCCAGCAGCCAAGAGGGGGCGCGAGGGAATCAGCCCCAGCATTTT
CASSQEGARGNQPQHF
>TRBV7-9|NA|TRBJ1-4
TGTGCCAGCAGCTTAGGAGGCCTAAATGAAAAACTGTTTTTT
CASSLGGLNEKLFF
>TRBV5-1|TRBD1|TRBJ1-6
TGCGCCAGCAGCTCTGGCACCGGGACAGGGGATTCACCCCTCCACTTT
CASSSGTGTGDSPLHF
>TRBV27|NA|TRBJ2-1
TGTGCCAGCAGTTTAGAGGGAGATATTCCCTCCTACAATGAGCAGTTCTTC
CASSLEGDIPSYNEQFF
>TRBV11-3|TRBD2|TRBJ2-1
TGTGCCAGCAGCTCGGGACTAGCGGGAATAGGTGGTGAGCAGTTCTTC
CASSSGLAGIGGEQFF
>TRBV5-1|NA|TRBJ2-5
TGCGCCAGCAGCGGGGCCGTTTGGGAGACCCAGTACTTC
CASSGAVWETQYF
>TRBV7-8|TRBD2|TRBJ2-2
TGTGCCAGCAGCTTACTAGCGGCCACCGGGGAGCTGTTTTTT
CASSLLAATGELFF